This T cell receptor beta chain was captured by sequencing in a study of technical replicates of blood from a handful of donors. TCRdb keeps only in-frame clones here, not all; method: immunoSEQ multiplex PCR. The sample has some 83,000 clones; 90% to 95% are singletons. The CDR3 runs to 11 residues. The clonotype was recovered from a human donor in good health. This chain links TRBV1 with TRBJ1-1. TRBV1 is flagged as a pseudogene. Sequences were obtained from T cells isolated from PBMCs. CDR3 region: CTSRGRAEAFF. The DNA for the CDR3 is TGCACCAGCAGAGGGAGGGCTGAAGCTTTCTTT.